This paragraph covers one T cell receptor beta chain sequence. The junction departs from the called germline gene at one end, perhaps through a read error. The second PCR ran about 7 to 12 cycles with a sample-barcoded 5' primer and J-beta primers. Each CDR3 protein is one row after TCRdb ran MiXCR on the 5' RACE reads. This repertoire shows hundreds of thousands of distinct CDR3 sequences, roughly 44% found once; its top ten account for around 21%. This entry is derived from a study of blood T cells in healthy people across ages. On the study more broadly: Capture by template switching was about one barcoded beta molecule per two T cells.

Germline loops: CDR1 SGHTA, CDR2 FQGNSA. CDR3 length: 14 residues. Caucasian individuals from Russia who were healthy and aged about 6 to 95 acted as donors. Each individual donor underwent a draw of approximately 10 milliliters of peripheral blood. Each sample yielded at least 7 million isolated PBMCs. This rearrangement joins TRBV7-2 to TRBJ2-7; 7 bases map to TRBD2. The TCR sequence derives from a man in his sixties in good health. Specimen: blood. The CDR3 DNA is TGTGCCAGCAGCCCCCCCACCAGGGACTACGAGCGGTACTTC. Translating it yields CASSPPTRDYERYF.